The 28 T cell receptor beta chains reported below all come from one sample, sequenced in a study of long-term antiretroviral therapy in people with HIV. They ran version v3.0 of the immunoSEQ assay at survey level. The method was immunoSEQ multiplex PCR; TCRdb's version includes in-frame clones alone and lacks a portion of them. The sample shows about 14,000 clones, around 80% of them seen only once. Sample: unsorted PBMCs, taken 3.1 years after starting antiretroviral therapy. Receptor source: a man aged 35 to 55 with HIV.

The gene calls are TRBV21-1 and TRBJ1-1; no DNA check was done on the table's D call, TRBD1. TRBV21-1 is flagged as a pseudogene. The CDR3 length is 18 residues. The CDR3 reads CASSRPTTGEVRNTEAFF. CDR3 nucleotide sequence: TGTGCCAGCAGCCGTCCAACGACAGGCGAAGTTAGGAACACTGAAGCTTTCTTT.

The chain recombines TRBV15 with TRBJ1-2; 8 bases agree with TRBD1. Germline values: CDR1 LNHNV, CDR2 YYDKDF (reference sequence). This CDR3 is 16 amino acids long. With 1 base clipped from V and 2 bases from J, the junction kept 6 bases outside the gene matches. The CDR3 bases are TGTGCCACCAGCAGAGCCATGACAGGGGTGAACTATGGCTACACCTTC. Protein: CATSRAMTGVNYGYTF.

This clone was counted between two and nine times. V gene TRBV7-9 combines with J gene TRBJ2-4; D remains ambiguous. Trimming cost V 4 bases and J 0 bases, with 16 bases left between them. This CDR3 is 17 amino acids long. CDR1 SEHNR and CDR2 FQNEAQ come from the germline V gene (reference sequence). CDR3 sequence reads: CASSSTAWVLAKNIQYF. In nucleotides, the CDR3 is TGTGCCAGCAGCTCGACGGCTTGGGTGTTAGCCAAAAACATTCAGTACTTC.

The chain recombines TRBV18 with TRBJ2-1, with D hard to call. Trimming shortened V by 2 bases and J by 0 bases, and 8 bases separated the two germline ends. The germline CDR1 and CDR2 sequences are KGHSH and LQKENI. There are 15 residues in the CDR3. The CDR3 sequence: CASSPRVSSYNEQFF. CDR3 DNA: TGTGCCAGCTCACCAAGGGTATCCTCCTACAATGAGCAGTTCTTC.

The chain couples TRBV5-5 to TRBJ1-1; no firm D call. The CDR3 totals 13 residues. The germline CDR1 and CDR2 sequences are SGHKS and YYEKEE (reference sequence). V was shortened by 1 base and J by 4 bases, with 8 bases between the two germline ends. The CDR3 loop reads CASSLMEGTEAFF. CDR3 coding DNA: TGTGCCAGCAGCTTGATGGAGGGCACTGAAGCTTTCTTT.

V and J are TRBV4-1 and TRBJ2-7, with a possible D match to TRBD2 (6 bases). Germline V lookup: CDR1 MGHRA, CDR2 YSYEKL. This CDR3 is 13 amino acids long. Trimming took off 4 bases at V and 0 bases at J, with 7 bases between the two ends. Here the CDR3 DNA reads TGCGCCAGCAGCCTCGGGGGCTCCTACGAGCAGTACTTC. This sequence encodes CASSLGGSYEQYF.

The chain is built from TRBV12-5 and TRBJ2-7; TRBD1 agrees at 8 bases. CDR1 and CDR2 from the germline V gene are LGHNT and FRNRAP. The CDR3 extends over 14 amino acids. The J segment lost 5 bases and the V segment lost 7 bases, leaving 10 bases of the junction unmatched. The CDR3 DNA follows: TGTGCTAGTGCTCTGACAGGGGTGGGAAACGAGCAGTACTTC. Translated, it gives CASALTGVGNEQYF.

The V gene is TRBV5-6, the J gene TRBJ1-2; weak D call: TRBD1 (5 bases). The germline V gene has CDR1 SGHDT and CDR2 YYEEEE. This CDR3 has 13 amino acids. V was pared by 6 bases and J by 8 bases, with 17 bases between. The CDR3 loop is CASNPQVTGGYTF. The CDR3 bases are TGTGCCAGCAACCCACAGGTCACGGGGGGCTACACCTTC.

The chain carries TRBV5-5 and TRBJ1-5, with no clear D. The CDR3 extends over 15 amino acids. Germline assignment: CDR1 SGHKS and CDR2 YYEKEE (reference sequence). The germline V and J ends were trimmed by 0 bases and 2 bases, with 9 bases remaining between them. The CDR3 bases are TGTGCCAGCAGCTTGGAGGGTGTCGGCAATCAGCCCCAGCATTTT. Its protein product is CASSLEGVGNQPQHF.

The gene calls are TRBV5-8 and TRBJ2-1; TRBD1 aligns across 9 bases. This CDR3 has 16 amino acids. Germline V gives CDR1 SGHTS, CDR2 YDEGEE. The ends lost 1 base at V and 4 bases at J; junction bases unmatched: 6. The CDR3 DNA is TGTGCCAGCAGCTTGATATGGACAGGGGATTACAATGAGCAGTTCTTC. It translates to CASSLIWTGDYNEQFF. Filled out from reference TRBV5-8 and TRBJ2-1, the complete variable domain reads EAGVTQSPTHLIKTRGQQATLRCSPISGHTSVYWYQQALGLGLQFLLWYDEGEERNRGNFPPRFSGRQFPNYSSELNVNALELEDSALYLCASSLIWTGDYNEQFFGPGTRLTVL.

The count of this clone is one. J is TRBJ1-4 and V is TRBV6-1; tentative D call: TRBD1 (6 bases). Per germline, CDR1 MNHNS and CDR2 SASEGT. The V and J ends lost 8 bases and 4 bases respectively, with 14 bases between them. The CDR3 loop spans 14 amino acids. The CDR3 sequence: CASGGGAGNEKLFF. The CDR3 region has the DNA TGTGCCAGCGGAGGGGGGGCTGGTAATGAAAAACTGTTTTTT.

The chain is built from TRBV9 and TRBJ2-3; the D gene is possibly TRBD2 (6 bases). The germline V gene encodes CDR1 SGDLS and CDR2 YYNGEE. The germline V and J ends were trimmed by 3 bases and 1 base, with 6 bases remaining between them. The CDR3 loop spans 13 amino acids. The CDR3 DNA follows: TGTGCCAGCAGCGCGGGGGGCACAGATACGCAGTATTTT. Translated, it gives CASSAGGTDTQYF. Drawing the rest from reference TRBV9 and TRBJ2-3, the complete variable domain is DSGVTQTPKHLITATGQRVTLRCSPRSGDLSVYWYQQSLDQGLQFLIQYYNGEERAKGNILERFSAQQFPDLHSELNLSSLELGDSALYFCASSAGGTDTQYFGPGTRLTVL.

This clone is large (0.1 to 1%) within its sample. The chain recombines TRBV19 with TRBJ2-1, with D possibly TRBD2 on 6 matching bases. Trimming cost V 3 bases and J 2 bases, with 11 bases left between them. The CDR3 sequence is 15 residues long. Germline V CDR1 and CDR2: LNHDA, SQIVND (reference sequence). CDR3 bases: TGTGCCAGTAGTATTGTTAGCGGCCCCTACAATGAGCAGTTCTTC. It codes for CASSIVSGPYNEQFF.

This clone was counted once. The V call is TRBV4-1, the J call TRBJ2-1, with 10 bases identical to TRBD2. Germline V gives CDR1 MGHRA, CDR2 YSYEKL. V was clipped by 1 base and J by 8 bases; unmatched bases: 11. The CDR3 consists of 17 residues. Written as DNA, the CDR3 is TGCGCCAGCAGCCAAGGGACTAGCGGCGGCCGGGGCGATGAGCAGTTCTTC. Protein sequence: CASSQGTSGGRGDEQFF.

The chain recombines TRBV5-1 with TRBJ1-1, with a weak D call TRBD1 (5 bases). The CDR3 is made up of 15 amino acids. The germline V gene has CDR1 SGHRS and CDR2 YFSETQ. V gave up 5 bases and J gave up 0 bases, with 14 bases separating them. This CDR3 reads CASSTGGTVNTEAFF. The CDR3 coding sequence is TGCGCCAGCAGTACCGGAGGGACGGTGAACACTGAAGCTTTCTTT.

J is TRBJ1-2 and V is TRBV10-3; unclear D gene. This CDR3 spans 16 amino acids. Deletions cut 3 bases from V and 5 bases from J, with 19 bases between. CDR1 is ENHRY, CDR2 SYGVKD, per germline. CDR3 in DNA: TGTGCCATCAGTGAACCGAGTCTATACTTCCCTTATGGCTACACCTTC. It is translated as CAISEPSLYFPYGYTF.

The chain links TRBV27 to TRBJ2-5, with 13 bases that match TRBD2. Trimming cost V 6 bases and J 6 bases; bases outside gene matches: 4. The CDR3 runs to 14 residues. Per the germline V gene, CDR1 is MNHEY and CDR2 is SMNVEV (reference sequence). CDR3 region: CASRLAGGHKTQYF. Here the CDR3 DNA reads TGTGCCAGCAGACTAGCGGGGGGGCATAAGACCCAGTACTTC.

The V gene is TRBV10-2, the J gene TRBJ2-3; TRBD2 aligns across 8 bases. The CDR3 is 15 residues long. Germline CDR1 and CDR2: WSHSY and SAAADI. Losses at the gene ends were 4 bases for V and 1 base for J; bases not matched to a gene: 4. The CDR3 DNA sequence: TGCGCCAGCAGTGGTCGTAGCGGGGGCACAGATACGCAGTATTTT. This gives the protein CASSGRSGGTDTQYF.

The V and J genes are TRBV15 and TRBJ1-2; weak D call: TRBD1 (6 bases). The length of the CDR3 is 14 residues. Germline V gene sequence: CDR1 LNHNV, CDR2 YYDKDF (reference sequence). V dropped 0 bases and J dropped 4 bases, with 9 bases sitting between them. In DNA form, the CDR3 reads TGTGCCACCAGCAGAGAGGCAGGGGCCTATGGCTACACCTTC. Its protein product is CATSREAGAYGYTF.

The CDR3 loop reads CASSAIPGTGSYEQYF. The CDR3 DNA reads TGTGCCAGCAGTGCAATCCCCGGGACAGGTTCCTACGAGCAGTACTTC. The V call is TRBV6-1, the J call TRBJ2-7; 8 bases match TRBD1. This CDR3 has 16 amino acids. Germline V gives CDR1 MNHNS, CDR2 SASEGT. The V and J ends lost 4 bases and 1 base, in that order; junction bases with no gene match: 9.

The V gene is TRBV9, the J gene TRBJ2-7; 10 bases line up with TRBD1. The CDR3 is made up of 14 amino acids. Trimming took 3 bases from V and 5 from J; bases not matched to a gene: 5. CDR1 SGDLS and CDR2 YYNGEE come from the germline V gene. The CDR3 loop is CASSAGGTGDEQYF. CDR3 DNA: TGTGCCAGCAGCGCAGGGGGGACAGGGGACGAGCAGTACTTC.

This clone came up a few times. This chain uses TRBV7-2 with TRBJ1-1; D not certain. CDR3 size: 13 residues. Per the germline V gene, CDR1 is SGHTA and CDR2 is FQGNSA. Trimming cost V 1 base and J 7 bases, with 10 bases left between them. This chain's CDR3 is CASSLGTRFEAFF. As DNA, the CDR3 is TGTGCCAGCAGCTTAGGGACCCGTTTTGAAGCTTTCTTT.

The chain employs TRBV20-1 and TRBJ1-5; D uncertain. The ends were cut back, 8 bases at V and 9 bases at J, with 5 bases in the middle. Germline V CDR1 and CDR2: DFQATT, SNEGSKA (reference sequence). The CDR3 contains 8 residues. The CDR3, as DNA: TGCAGTTGCCGGCCCCAGCATTTT. It is translated as CSCRPQHF.

The V gene is TRBV7-9, the J gene TRBJ1-1; no firm D call. CDR1 SEHNR and CDR2 FQNEAQ come from the germline V gene (reference sequence). The CDR3 runs 13 residues. Trimming took 4 bases from V and 6 from J, leaving 12 bases between them. The CDR3 here is CASSSNTRAEAFF. In DNA, the CDR3 is TGTGCCAGCAGCTCTAACACGAGGGCTGAAGCTTTCTTT.

The V call is TRBV5-4, the J call TRBJ2-3, with D tentatively TRBD2 (5 bases). The ends were cut back, 7 bases at V and 5 bases at J, with 11 bases in the middle. Germline V gene lookup returns CDR1 SGHNT and CDR2 YYREEE (reference sequence). The CDR3 is made up of 12 amino acids. The CDR3 here is CASGLRGDTQYF. Here the CDR3 DNA reads TGTGCCAGCGGACTTCGGGGAGATACGCAGTATTTT.

This chain links TRBV5-4 with TRBJ1-1; possibly TRBD1 for D (5 bases). V shed 3 bases and J shed 4 bases, with 19 bases lying between them. The CDR3 spans 16 residues. Germline CDR1 and CDR2: SGHNT and YYREEE (reference sequence). The CDR3 here is CASSWEWTSGGTEAFF. The CDR3 DNA reads as TGTGCCAGCAGCTGGGAATGGACGTCCGGGGGCACTGAAGCTTTCTTT.

This chain links TRBV6-1 with TRBJ1-1, with D possibly matching TRBD1 (5 bases). V lost 1 base and J 10 bases, leaving 16 bases between the germline ends. CDR1 is MNHNS, CDR2 SASEGT, per germline. CDR3 length: 14 residues. As DNA, the CDR3 is TGTGCCAGCAGTGAAGATGTGCGGGGGGGGAGAGCTTTCTTT. Amino acid sequence: CASSEDVRGGRAFF.

This clone occurred once. The rearrangement joins TRBV9 to TRBJ2-1; TRBD2 might be the D (6 bases). Germline CDR1 and CDR2: SGDLS and YYNGEE. Trimming pared 3 bases from V and 8 bases from J, leaving 15 bases between. The CDR3 length is 14 residues. CDR3 nucleotides: TGTGCCAGCAGCGCGAGCGGGCGCCAGGATGAGCAGTTCTTC. It is translated as CASSASGRQDEQFF.